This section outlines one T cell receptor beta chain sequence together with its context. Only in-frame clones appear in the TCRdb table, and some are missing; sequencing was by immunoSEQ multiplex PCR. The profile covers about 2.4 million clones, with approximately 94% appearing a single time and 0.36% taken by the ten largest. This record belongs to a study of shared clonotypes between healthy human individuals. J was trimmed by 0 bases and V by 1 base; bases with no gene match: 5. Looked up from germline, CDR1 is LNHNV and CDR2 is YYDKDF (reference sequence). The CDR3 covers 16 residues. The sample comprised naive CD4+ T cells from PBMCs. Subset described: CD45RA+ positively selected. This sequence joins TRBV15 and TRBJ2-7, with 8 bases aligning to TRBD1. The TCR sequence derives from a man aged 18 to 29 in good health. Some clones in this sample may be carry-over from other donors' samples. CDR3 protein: CATSRAGTGSSYEQYF. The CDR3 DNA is TGTGCCACCAGCAGAGCCGGGACAGGAAGCTCCTACGAGCAGTACTTC.